The 22 T cell receptor beta chains below were found in one sample sequenced in a study of blood T cell repertoires in COVID-19. TCRdb's table, derived via immunoSEQ multiplex PCR, lists solely in-frame clones and lacks some. The sample gives 50,000 to 65,000 clones, 75% to 90% of which show up once; less than 20% is in the top ten. The sequenced material came from peripheral blood. Receptors originate from a human donor in a cohort sampled during active COVID-19.

CDR3: CASSRTKTGNAYEQYF. The CDR3 nucleotides read TGTGCCAGTAGTCGGACTAAGACAGGGAACGCCTACGAGCAGTACTTC. The chain recombines TRBV19 with TRBJ2-7; D perhaps matches TRBD1 (7 bases). CDR1 is LNHDA and CDR2 is SQIVND in the germline V gene (reference sequence). The CDR3 is 16 residues long. V was trimmed by 5 bases and J by 2 bases, leaving 19 bases between them.

The V gene is TRBV19, the J gene TRBJ2-7; 10 bases map to TRBD1. Germline CDR1 and CDR2: LNHDA and SQIVND (reference sequence). The CDR3 is made up of 18 amino acids. V dropped 5 bases and J dropped 2; count of bases not matched to a gene: 15. The CDR3 nucleotides are TGTGCCAGTAGTGACCGGACAGGGGGGGGAATAATAACCTACGAGCAGTACTTC. It specifies CASSDRTGGGIITYEQYF.

This clone appeared a few times. The genes are TRBV18 and TRBJ2-7; tentative D call: TRBD1 (6 bases). The ends were cut back, 0 bases at V and 5 bases at J, with 8 bases in the middle. Germline assignment: CDR1 KGHSH and CDR2 LQKENI. The CDR3 is made up of 13 amino acids. The CDR3 sequence: CASSPPTGNEQYF. CDR3 DNA: TGTGCCAGCTCACCACCTACAGGGAACGAGCAGTACTTC.

The chain is built from TRBV28 and TRBJ1-2; 9 bases map to TRBD1. The length of the CDR3 is 12 residues. V lost 6 bases and J lost 8; bases outside the gene matches: 4. Germline V gene data show CDR1 as MDHEN and CDR2 as SYDVKM. The CDR3 protein is CASRTGGWGYTF. CDR3 coding DNA: TGTGCCAGCAGAACAGGGGGCTGGGGCTACACCTTC.

The gene calls are TRBV18 and TRBJ2-7; 10 positions match TRBD1. CDR1 and CDR2 (germline): KGHSH, LQKENI. There are 14 residues in the CDR3. Losses at the gene ends were 2 bases for V and 4 bases for J; bases not matched to a gene: 2. In DNA form, the CDR3 reads TGTGCCAGCTCACCAGACAGGGGGCTATACGAGCAGTACTTC. Translating gives CASSPDRGLYEQYF.

The chain couples TRBV28 to TRBJ1-5; 7 bases align to TRBD1. The CDR3 is 15 residues long. The V segment lost 4 bases and the J segment 4 bases; nucleotides outside the gene matches: 7. Germline assignment: CDR1 MDHEN and CDR2 SYDVKM. The CDR3 region is CASSYRGDTNQPQHF. DNA for the CDR3: TGTGCCAGCAGTTACAGGGGCGATACTAATCAGCCCCAGCATTTT.

J is TRBJ2-7 and V is TRBV5-4; TRBD2 might be the D (5 bases). The CDR3 runs 13 residues. V was pared by 3 bases and J by 2 bases, with 9 bases between. Germline V gene lookup returns CDR1 SGHNT and CDR2 YYREEE (reference sequence). This chain's CDR3 is CASSWTGTYEQYF. The CDR3 DNA follows: TGTGCCAGCAGCTGGACCGGGACCTACGAGCAGTACTTC.

The genes are TRBV7-9 and TRBJ2-1; 11 bases are shared with TRBD1. Germline values: CDR1 SEHNR, CDR2 FQNEAQ (reference sequence). The CDR3 has 15 amino acids. After removal of 1 base from V and 7 bases from J, the junction contained 3 bases not matched to a gene. Here the CDR3 DNA reads TGTGCCAGCAGCTTAGGGTGGGACAGGGGGAATGAGCAGTTCTTC. Translation gives CASSLGWDRGNEQFF.

J is TRBJ2-5 and V is TRBV5-1, with 10 positions matching TRBD2. V dropped 7 bases and J dropped 5; count of bases not matched to a gene: 14. The CDR3 is made up of 16 amino acids. Per germline, CDR1 SGHRS and CDR2 YFSETQ. CDR3 nucleotide sequence: TGCGCCAGCTCGGAGGCTAGCGGGGGTGGTGCCGAGACCCAGTACTTC. Translating gives CASSEASGGGAETQYF.

This chain connects TRBV6-5 to TRBJ2-1, with 8 bases matching TRBD1. Trimming removed 2 bases from V and 4 bases from J; junction bases left unmatched: 4. Germline CDR1 and CDR2: MNHEY and SVGAGI. The CDR3 extends over 15 amino acids. This CDR3 is CASSYQGALYNEQFF. The CDR3 nucleotides read TGTGCCAGCAGTTACCAGGGGGCGTTGTACAATGAGCAGTTCTTC.

The chain carries TRBV3-1 (or the pseudogene TRBV3-2) and TRBJ2-7, with 11 bases fitting TRBD2. CDR1 LGHDT and CDR2 YNNKEL come from the germline V gene (reference sequence). This CDR3 region has 14 residues. The ends lost 1 base at V and 12 bases at J; junction bases unmatched: 8. CDR3 region: CASSQAGTSGRRYF. Written as DNA, the CDR3 is TGTGCCAGCAGCCAAGCCGGGACTAGCGGCCGGAGGTACTTC.

CDR3 in amino acids: CASRSQGGVNIQYF. CDR3 nucleotides: TGTGCCAGTAGATCACAGGGCGGTGTAAACATTCAGTACTTC. The chain joins TRBV19 to TRBJ2-4; D might be TRBD1 (6 bases). Germline CDR1 is LNHDA and CDR2 is SQIVND (reference sequence). This CDR3 comprises 14 residues. V shed 6 bases and J shed 6 bases, with 15 bases lying between them.

The J gene is TRBJ2-3, the V gene TRBV7-6, with D possibly matching TRBD2 (6 bases). In germline, CDR1 is SGHVS, CDR2 FNYEAQ. Trimming left V 5 bases short and J 0 bases short, with 15 bases between. The CDR3 contains 16 residues. The CDR3 protein is CASSQMISGSTDTQYF. CDR3 sequence (DNA): TGTGCCAGCAGCCAAATGATAAGCGGGAGCACAGATACGCAGTATTTT.

To note about this clone: The same CDR3 can be traced to other DNA sequences in this sample. The chain combines TRBV5-1 with TRBJ1-1; weak D call: TRBD1 (6 bases). The V end lost 0 bases, the J end lost 1 base, and 7 bases lay between the germline ends. From germline, CDR1 is SGHRS and CDR2 YFSETQ. The CDR3 length is 14 residues. CDR3 in amino acids: CASSLVGGNTEAFF. In nucleotides, the CDR3 is TGCGCCAGCAGCTTGGTAGGGGGGAACACTGAAGCTTTCTTT.

The chain recombines TRBV24-1 with TRBJ1-4; D not resolved. The V gene lost 3 bases and the J gene lost 7 bases, with 11 bases spanning the gap. The CDR3 has 14 residues. CDR1 KGHDR and CDR2 SFDVKD come from the germline V gene. CDR3 loop: CATSDAGLGEKLFF. The CDR3 DNA follows: TGTGCCACCAGTGATGCCGGTCTAGGTGAAAAACTGTTTTTT.

The CDR3 DNA is TGTGCCAGCAGCCAACCAGGAGGACAGGCGACCTCTGGAAACACCATATATTTT. It encodes CASSQPGGQATSGNTIYF. This chain joins TRBV3-1 (or the pseudogene TRBV3-2) and TRBJ1-3, with TRBD1 matching 7 bases. The CDR3 runs to 18 residues. V was clipped by 2 bases and J by 0 bases; unmatched bases: 10. In germline, CDR1 is LGHDT, CDR2 YNNKEL (reference sequence).

This clone was picked up a small number of times. The V call is TRBV27, the J call TRBJ2-3; perhaps TRBD1 as D (5 bases). The V gene's germline CDR1 is MNHEY and CDR2 SMNVEV (reference sequence). This CDR3 is built from 17 residues. Trimming stripped 4 bases from V and 1 base from J, with 18 bases between. CDR3 loop: CASSSTQGTSGTDTQYF. The DNA of the CDR3 is TGTGCCAGCAGTTCTACCCAGGGAACTTCCGGCACAGATACGCAGTATTTT.

The chain links TRBV9 to TRBJ1-6; a possible D gene is TRBD1 (6 bases). The ends were cut back, 4 bases at V and 5 bases at J, with 16 bases in the middle. CDR3 length equals 16 residues. Germline CDR1 and CDR2: SGDLS and YYNGEE. DNA of the CDR3: TGTGCCAGCAGCCCCCCAGGCGGACAGAATAATTCACCCCTCCACTTT. Protein sequence: CASSPPGGQNNSPLHF.

CDR3 amino acids: CAISEFREKLFF. The DNA of the CDR3 is TGTGCCATCAGTGAGTTCCGGGAAAAACTGTTTTTT. The rearrangement joins TRBV10-3 to TRBJ1-4; D unresolved. V lost 1 base, J lost 8 bases, and 5 bases lay in between. Germline V gene data show CDR1 as ENHRY and CDR2 as SYGVKD. The CDR3 runs 12 residues.

The chain recombines TRBV18 with TRBJ2-1; a weak D match, TRBD1 (6 bases). CDR3 size: 14 residues. V gave up 5 bases and J gave up 9 bases, with 17 bases separating them. The germline V gene has CDR1 KGHSH and CDR2 LQKENI. CDR3 DNA sequence: TGTGCCAGCTCATTAGCCCAGGGGCTCGGTGAGCAGTTCTTC. It translates to CASSLAQGLGEQFF. Complete variable domain (other parts from reference TRBV18 and TRBJ2-1): NAGVMQNPRHLVRRRGQEARLRCSPMKGHSHVYWYRQLPEEGLKFMVYLQKENIIDESGMPKERFSAEFPKEGPSILRIQQVVRGDSAAYFCASSLAQGLGEQFFGPGTRLTVL.

The rearrangement joins TRBV19 to TRBJ2-1, with TRBD2 matching over 8 bases. V dropped 3 bases and J dropped 6; count of bases not matched to a gene: 7. There are 15 residues in the CDR3. Germline V gives CDR1 LNHDA, CDR2 SQIVND (reference sequence). CDR3 amino acids: CASSIRGGHGNEQFF. CDR3 nucleotide sequence: TGTGCCAGTAGTATCCGGGGGGGGCATGGCAATGAGCAGTTCTTC.

The chain employs TRBV9 and TRBJ1-3; no definite D call. The germline V gene encodes CDR1 SGDLS and CDR2 YYNGEE. The ends were cut back, 3 bases at V and 1 base at J, with 5 bases in the middle. This CDR3 contains 13 residues. The CDR3 DNA is TGTGCCAGCAGCGGCGCTTCTGGAAACACCATATATTTT. Amino acid sequence: CASSGASGNTIYF.